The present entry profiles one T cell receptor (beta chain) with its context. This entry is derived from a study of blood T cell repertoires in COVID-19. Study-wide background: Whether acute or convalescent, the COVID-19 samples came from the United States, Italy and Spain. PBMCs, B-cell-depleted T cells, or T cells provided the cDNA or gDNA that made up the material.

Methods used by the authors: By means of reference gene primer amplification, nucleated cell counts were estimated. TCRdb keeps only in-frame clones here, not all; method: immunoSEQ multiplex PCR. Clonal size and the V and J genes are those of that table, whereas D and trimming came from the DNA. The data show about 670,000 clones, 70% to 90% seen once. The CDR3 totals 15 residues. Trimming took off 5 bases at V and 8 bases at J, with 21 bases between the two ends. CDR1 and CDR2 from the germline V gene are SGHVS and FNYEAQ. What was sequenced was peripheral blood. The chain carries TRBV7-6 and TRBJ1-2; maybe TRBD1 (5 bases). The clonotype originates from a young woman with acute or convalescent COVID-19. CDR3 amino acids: CASSPGVGTRLGYTF. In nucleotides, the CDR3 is TGTGCCAGCAGCCCGGGGGTAGGAACACGTCTGGGCTACACCTTC.